This TCR beta chain was observed in a study of OX40 agonist ivuxolimab in advanced cancers. Study context: All patients had ivuxolimab intravenously every 2 weeks at 0.01 to 10 mg/kg. Patients undergoing dose escalation presented with hepatocellular carcinoma, melanoma, renal cell or head and neck cancer. Study-level findings and limits: A proportion of nonresponders additionally exhibited low normalized T-cell clonal expansion.

Losses at the gene ends were 3 bases for V and 4 bases for J; bases not matched to a gene: 10. The length of the CDR3 is 16 residues. Germline CDR1 and CDR2: MNHNS and SASEGT. Points on this clone: Its antigen is still unknown.

It was autoimmune disease history or systemic immunosuppression that excluded patients. Sequencing was performed with immunoSEQ multiplex PCR; in TCRdb, only in-frame clones are kept and a portion is missing. The sample has about 80,000 clones; approximately 86% are singletons. Sequenced material: CD4+ or CD8+ T cells sorted from blood, taken in a trial of the OX40 agonist ivuxolimab. The source of this sequence is an adult with an advanced solid tumor such as melanoma, head and neck, liver or kidney cancer. The chain couples TRBV6-1 to TRBJ2-3, with 7 positions matching TRBD1. The CDR3 loop reads CASSDRAGTVSDTQYF. CDR3 DNA sequence: TGTGCCAGCAGTGACCGAGCCGGGACAGTTTCAGATACGCAGTATTTT.